This is a list of T cell receptor beta chains from one sample in a study of T-cell reconstitution after alpha-beta-depleted transplantation in children. TCRdb reanalysed the PCR reads using MiXCR and keeps one entry per CDR3 protein. The table lists 100,000 or so distinct CDR3 sequences, 20% to 25% of them singletons, with around 21% in the top ten. The sequences come from PBMCs, collected before TCRalphabeta/CD19-depleted stem cell transplant. The receptors shown here come from a boy between 2 and 15 years old with acute lymphoblastic leukemia, due to receive a stem cell transplant. The CDR3 runs from the conserved cysteine through the conserved F or W. D genes are given only for firm matches. Clone sizes are given selectively: once, few, many, or a class where the clone is expanded.

d_gene,v_gene,j_gene,abundance,CDR3aa,CDR3nt
-,TRBV5-1,TRBJ2-3,few,CAINEVGRRYTDTQYF,TGCGCCATCAACGAGGTTGGCCGGAGGTACACAGATACGCAGTATTTT
-,TRBV3-1,TRBJ1-1,-,CASSQDVTLTEAFF,TGTGCCAGCAGCCAAGATGTTACCTTGACTGAAGCTTTCTTT
-,TRBV5-1,TRBJ2-7,-,CASSKRTSYEQYF,TGCGCCAGCAGTAAGCGGACTTCCTACGAGCAGTACTTC
TRBD2,TRBV20-1,TRBJ2-7,many,CSARDGVGRAYEQYF,TGCAGTGCTAGAGATGGGGTCGGGAGGGCCTACGAGCAGTACTTC
-,TRBV28,TRBJ1-6,many,CASSLGGLNSPLHF,TGTGCCAGCAGTTTAGGGGGATTGAATTCACCCCTCCACTTT
TRBD1,TRBV3-1,TRBJ1-1,-,CASSERDRMAFF,TGTGCCAGCAGCGAACGGGACAGGATGGCTTTCTTT
-,TRBV20-1,TRBJ2-1,-,CSAVSARDIYNEQFF,TGCAGTGCTGTCTCCGCGCGGGACATCTACAATGAGCAGTTCTTC
TRBD1,TRBV29-1,TRBJ1-1,-,CSVETGGNTEAFF,TGCAGCGTTGAGACAGGGGGGAACACTGAAGCTTTCTTT
-,TRBV21-1,TRBJ2-5,-,CASGTSSQQETQYF,TGTGCCAGCGGGACTAGCAGTCAGCAAGAGACCCAGTACTTC
-,TRBV5-1,TRBJ2-5,many,CASSFGARETQYF,TGCGCCAGCAGCTTCGGGGCGCGGGAGACCCAGTACTTC